The clone carrying this TCR beta chain was observed a handful of times. Building of the TCR beta libraries involved iRepertoire HTBI primers and Arm-PCR of CDR3 regions. One entry per CDR3 protein results from TCRdb running MiXCR on the multiplex PCR reads. The sample holds fewer than 550,000 distinct CDR3 sequences, about a sixth seen once. These data originate in a study of regulatory T cells in long-lasting Graves disease. Time point reported: newly diagnosed GD, antithyroid drugs for less than 3 months. Preparation of the TCR library used RNA extracted from PBMCs. The CDR3 contains 16 residues. Germline-derived CDR1 and CDR2 are SGHTA and FQGNSA. Trimming stripped 2 bases from V and 7 bases from J, with 17 bases between. The same sample was also used in a study of T cells in Graves' hyperthyroidism and ophthalmopathy.

The source of this sequence is a woman aged 18-29 years with Graves disease. The chain is built from TRBV7-2 and TRBJ1-4; D not resolved. Sequenced material: peripheral blood mononuclear cells (PBMCs), taken at new diagnosis, from a patient treated with antithyroid drugs. CDR3 bases: TGTGCCAGCAGCTTATACCGAAGTGGATTTAGTGAAAAACTGTTTTTT. Residues: CASSLYRSGFSEKLFF.